A selection of T cell receptor beta chains follows, all from one sample in a study of cytomegalovirus exposure and HLA in healthy donors. Profiling relied on immunoSEQ multiplex PCR, and the TCRdb table lists in-frame clones only, not all of them. This table holds approximately 120,000 clones, around two thirds found once. Sequencing input: PBMCs. Source of these receptors: a man in his 60s in good health and CMV-seropositive. Both conserved end residues are part of each CDR3. The order of the fields is clone size, J gene, D gene, V gene, CDR3 DNA, CDR3 protein. A D gene is named only where the DNA matches it firmly. Expanded clones are given a class, and other clones once, few, many or no size at all.

clone size: .
J gene: TRBJ1-6
D gene: .
V gene: TRBV6-1
CDR3 DNA: TGTGCCAGCAGTTCCATCGCGGGGCCGGGGGGGACCCTCCACTTT
CDR3 protein: CASSSIAGPGGTLHF

clone size: .
J gene: TRBJ1-4
D gene: .
V gene: TRBV28
CDR3 DNA: TGTGCCAGCAGTTTGATAGGGGCTACAACTAATGAAAAACTGTTTTTT
CDR3 protein: CASSLIGATTNEKLFF

clone size: .
J gene: TRBJ2-7
D gene: .
V gene: TRBV5-1
CDR3 DNA: TGCGCCAGCAGCGCTCCGGGGGTTCCCCCCTACGAGCAGTACTTC
CDR3 protein: CASSAPGVPPYEQYF

clone size: .
J gene: TRBJ1-4
D gene: .
V gene: TRBV6-5
CDR3 DNA: TGTGCCAGCAGTTACGGTTTCGGGGAAAAACTGTTTTTT
CDR3 protein: CASSYGFGEKLFF

clone size: once
J gene: TRBJ2-2
D gene: TRBD1
V gene: TRBV2
CDR3 DNA: TGTGCCAGCAAGGGTGGGACAGGGGACACCGGGGAGCTGTTTTTT
CDR3 protein: CASKGGTGDTGELFF

clone size: .
J gene: TRBJ1-4
D gene: .
V gene: TRBV10-1
CDR3 DNA: TGCGCCAGCAGTGAGTCGTTCGGGGTGCCGGGGGAAAAACTGTTTTTT
CDR3 protein: CASSESFGVPGEKLFF

clone size: .
J gene: TRBJ2-3
D gene: TRBD2
V gene: TRBV7-6
CDR3 DNA: TGTGCCAGCAGCCTGAGACTAGCGGGGGGGCCGATGGATTACACAGATACGCAGTATTTT
CDR3 protein: CASSLRLAGGPMDYTDTQYF

clone size: .
J gene: TRBJ1-3
D gene: .
V gene: TRBV27
CDR3 DNA: TGTGCCAGCAGTCCGAGAACAGACTCTGGAAACACCATATATTTT
CDR3 protein: CASSPRTDSGNTIYF

clone size: .
J gene: TRBJ2-1
D gene: TRBD1
V gene: TRBV4-1
CDR3 DNA: TGCGCCAGCAAATTGACAGGGAAATACAATGAGCAGTTCTTC
CDR3 protein: CASKLTGKYNEQFF

clone size: few
J gene: TRBJ2-7
D gene: .
V gene: TRBV27
CDR3 DNA: TGTGCCAGCAGTTTATCATACGGGATCGAGCAGTACTTC
CDR3 protein: CASSLSYGIEQYF

clone size: .
J gene: TRBJ1-2
D gene: .
V gene: TRBV20-1
CDR3 DNA: TGCAGTGCTAGTCCGGTAGAGGTCTACACCTTC
CDR3 protein: CSASPVEVYTF

clone size: .
J gene: TRBJ2-5
D gene: TRBD2
V gene: TRBV5-8
CDR3 DNA: TGTGCCAGCAGCTTGTGGACTAGCGGGGACGGGGCTGGGGAGACCCAGTACTTC
CDR3 protein: CASSLWTSGDGAGETQYF

clone size: .
J gene: TRBJ1-3
D gene: .
V gene: TRBV4-1
CDR3 DNA: TGCGCCAGCAGCCGGAACAGAGAACCTGGAAACACCATATATTTT
CDR3 protein: CASSRNREPGNTIYF

clone size: .
J gene: TRBJ1-6
D gene: .
V gene: TRBV1
CDR3 DNA: TGCACCAGCAGTTTACAGGGGCTACAGTATTCACCCCTCCACTTT
CDR3 protein: CTSSLQGLQYSPLHF

clone size: .
J gene: TRBJ2-3
D gene: TRBD2
V gene: TRBV9
CDR3 DNA: TGTGCCAGCAGCTTAGCGGGGGGGGAGGTGGATACGCAGTATTTT
CDR3 protein: CASSLAGGEVDTQYF

clone size: .
J gene: TRBJ2-2
D gene: TRBD2
V gene: TRBV30
CDR3 DNA: TGTGCCTGGAGTCGGGGGGCCGGGGAGCTGTTTTTT
CDR3 protein: CAWSRGAGELFF

clone size: .
J gene: TRBJ1-3
D gene: .
V gene: TRBV20-1
CDR3 DNA: TGCAGTGCTAGAGATCTCAACACCATATATTTT
CDR3 protein: CSARDLNTIYF

clone size: .
J gene: TRBJ1-2
D gene: .
V gene: TRBV19
CDR3 DNA: TGTGCCAGTCGAGACTCCTATGGCTACACCTTC
CDR3 protein: CASRDSYGYTF

clone size: .
J gene: TRBJ2-3
D gene: .
V gene: TRBV27
CDR3 DNA: TGTGCCAGCAGTCCTGAAAGGGGCTCGCAGTATTTT
CDR3 protein: CASSPERGSQYF

clone size: .
J gene: TRBJ1-1
D gene: TRBD1
V gene: TRBV11-2
CDR3 DNA: TGTGCCAGCAGCCTTCGGTGGACAGGGACCACTGAAGCTTTCTTT
CDR3 protein: CASSLRWTGTTEAFF

clone size: few
J gene: TRBJ1-3
D gene: .
V gene: TRBV15
CDR3 DNA: TGTGCCACCAGCAGAGATATCAGGGTGGCTGGAAACACCATATATTTT
CDR3 protein: CATSRDIRVAGNTIYF

clone size: .
J gene: TRBJ2-7
D gene: TRBD1
V gene: TRBV2
CDR3 DNA: TGTGCCAGCAGTATGGACAGGGTCCTCTCCTACGAGCAGTACTTC
CDR3 protein: CASSMDRVLSYEQYF

clone size: .
J gene: TRBJ1-5
D gene: TRBD1
V gene: TRBV28
CDR3 DNA: TGTGCCAGTACCCGGGACAGCTATGGTTCTCAGCCCCAGCATTTT
CDR3 protein: CASTRDSYGSQPQHF

clone size: .
J gene: TRBJ1-2
D gene: TRBD1
V gene: TRBV2
CDR3 DNA: TGTGCCAGCAGATGGCAGGGACAGGGGAGGGGCTACACCTTC
CDR3 protein: CASRWQGQGRGYTF

clone size: .
J gene: TRBJ2-5
D gene: .
V gene: TRBV28
CDR3 DNA: TGTGCCAGCAGCAACTACGGAGGTGAGACCCAGTACTTC
CDR3 protein: CASSNYGGETQYF

clone size: .
J gene: TRBJ2-3
D gene: TRBD2
V gene: TRBV7-6
CDR3 DNA: TGTGCCAGCAGCTTAGTAAGCGGGGGGACAGATACGCAGTATTTT
CDR3 protein: CASSLVSGGTDTQYF

clone size: .
J gene: TRBJ2-7
D gene: TRBD2
V gene: TRBV4-2
CDR3 DNA: TGTGCCAGCAGCCGCCCAAGGGCTAGCGGGGGGAACTACGAGCAGTACTTC
CDR3 protein: CASSRPRASGGNYEQYF

clone size: .
J gene: TRBJ2-2
D gene: .
V gene: TRBV18
CDR3 DNA: TGTGCCAGCTCACCAGGCGCGGGGGCCGCCGGGGAGCTGTTTTTT
CDR3 protein: CASSPGAGAAGELFF

clone size: .
J gene: TRBJ2-2
D gene: .
V gene: TRBV2
CDR3 DNA: TGTGCCAGCAAAGAAACTAGTCTCCCCGGGGAGCTGTTTTTT
CDR3 protein: CASKETSLPGELFF

clone size: .
J gene: TRBJ2-4
D gene: TRBD1
V gene: TRBV6-5
CDR3 DNA: TGTGCCAGCAGAGCCGGGACAGGGGGGAAAAACATTCAGTACTTC
CDR3 protein: CASRAGTGGKNIQYF

clone size: .
J gene: TRBJ1-6
D gene: TRBD1
V gene: TRBV14
CDR3 DNA: TGTGCCAGCAGCCAAGATTCCTGGGACAGGGTGAATTCACCCCTCCACTTT
CDR3 protein: CASSQDSWDRVNSPLHF

clone size: once
J gene: TRBJ2-3
D gene: TRBD2
V gene: TRBV9
CDR3 DNA: TGTGCCAGCAGCGTAGATCCCCCAGACGTGCGGGGGGGTAGCACAGATACGCAGTATTTT
CDR3 protein: CASSVDPPDVRGGSTDTQYF

clone size: .
J gene: TRBJ1-1
D gene: .
V gene: TRBV29-1
CDR3 DNA: TGCAGCGTTGTCGTCGGGAGGTGGGCTGAAGCTTTCTTT
CDR3 protein: CSVVVGRWAEAFF

clone size: .
J gene: TRBJ2-7
D gene: TRBD2
V gene: TRBV7-9
CDR3 DNA: TGTGCCAGCAGCTTAAGGTTGAGCGGGGGAACCTACGAGCAGTACTTC
CDR3 protein: CASSLRLSGGTYEQYF

clone size: .
J gene: TRBJ2-5
D gene: TRBD2
V gene: TRBV11-3
CDR3 DNA: TGTGCCAGCAGCCCGACCGGGACTACGGAGACCCAGTACTTC
CDR3 protein: CASSPTGTTETQYF

clone size: .
J gene: TRBJ1-4
D gene: .
V gene: TRBV5-1
CDR3 DNA: TGCGCCAGCAGCTTGAAGTGGGGGGTAGATTCTGAAAAACTGTTTTTT
CDR3 protein: CASSLKWGVDSEKLFF

clone size: .
J gene: TRBJ1-1
D gene: TRBD1
V gene: TRBV19
CDR3 DNA: TGTGCCAGTAGTATCCAGGGGGCGCGGGACACTGAAGCTTTCTTT
CDR3 protein: CASSIQGARDTEAFF

clone size: .
J gene: TRBJ2-7
D gene: TRBD1
V gene: TRBV5-1
CDR3 DNA: TGCGCCAGCAGCTTGCCGCCAGGGGGCACGAACGAGCAGTACTTC
CDR3 protein: CASSLPPGGTNEQYF

clone size: .
J gene: TRBJ1-3
D gene: .
V gene: TRBV30
CDR3 DNA: TGTGCCGGTACTAGCTCTGGAAACACCATATATTTT
CDR3 protein: CAGTSSGNTIYF

clone size: .
J gene: TRBJ2-5
D gene: .
V gene: TRBV7-9
CDR3 DNA: TGTGCCAGCAGTCGCAGTGGAGGGTCAGAGACCCAGTACTTC
CDR3 protein: CASSRSGGSETQYF

clone size: few
J gene: TRBJ1-2
D gene: TRBD1
V gene: TRBV30
CDR3 DNA: TGTGCCTGGAGTGTCGGGACAGGGCCCTATGGCTACACCTTC
CDR3 protein: CAWSVGTGPYGYTF

clone size: .
J gene: TRBJ2-2
D gene: TRBD2
V gene: TRBV6-5
CDR3 DNA: TGTGCCACCAAGCGGGGGGGGAACACCGGGGAGCTGTTTTTT
CDR3 protein: CATKRGGNTGELFF

clone size: once
J gene: TRBJ2-3
D gene: .
V gene: TRBV30
CDR3 DNA: TGTGCCTGGGCGAGGGCTAGCATTAGCACAGATACGCAGTATTTT
CDR3 protein: CAWARASISTDTQYF

clone size: .
J gene: TRBJ1-4
D gene: TRBD1
V gene: TRBV4-1
CDR3 DNA: TGCGCCAGCAGCGAACTACCGGGACAGGGGGCGCGAGGTAATGAAAAACTGTTTTTT
CDR3 protein: CASSELPGQGARGNEKLFF

clone size: .
J gene: TRBJ2-2
D gene: .
V gene: TRBV9
CDR3 DNA: TGTGCCAGCAGCGTAGTGGCAAACACCGGGGAGCTGTTTTTT
CDR3 protein: CASSVVANTGELFF

clone size: .
J gene: TRBJ1-6
D gene: .
V gene: TRBV28
CDR3 DNA: TGTGCCAGCAGTCCTAGCTCCTATAATTCACCCCTCCACTTT
CDR3 protein: CASSPSSYNSPLHF

clone size: .
J gene: TRBJ1-1
D gene: .
V gene: TRBV2
CDR3 DNA: TGTGCCAGCAGTGACAGATCTCAGAACACTGAAGCTTTCTTT
CDR3 protein: CASSDRSQNTEAFF

clone size: .
J gene: TRBJ1-4
D gene: .
V gene: TRBV6-6
CDR3 DNA: TGTGCCAGCAGTTACTCGAACGGGGAACTGTTTTTT
CDR3 protein: CASSYSNGELFF

clone size: .
J gene: TRBJ2-1
D gene: .
V gene: TRBV6-4
CDR3 DNA: TGTGCCAGCAGTGAGGAGGGGGGGATGATCGGTGAGCAGTTCTTC
CDR3 protein: CASSEEGGMIGEQFF

clone size: .
J gene: TRBJ1-6
D gene: .
V gene: TRBV11-2
CDR3 DNA: TGTGCCAGCAGCTTTATGGGCTCACCCCTCCACTTT
CDR3 protein: CASSFMGSPLHF

clone size: few
J gene: TRBJ1-3
D gene: .
V gene: TRBV5-5
CDR3 DNA: TGTGCCAGCAGCTGGAGGGCCGGGAGGGTCACTGGAAACACCATATATTTT
CDR3 protein: CASSWRAGRVTGNTIYF

clone size: .
J gene: TRBJ2-3
D gene: .
V gene: TRBV2
CDR3 DNA: TGTGCCAGCACCCCCGGGGATCTCACAGATACGCAGTATTTT
CDR3 protein: CASTPGDLTDTQYF

clone size: .
J gene: TRBJ2-3
D gene: .
V gene: TRBV11-2
CDR3 DNA: TGTGCCAGCAGCGCATACAGGCCTAGCACAGATACGCAGTATTTT
CDR3 protein: CASSAYRPSTDTQYF

clone size: .
J gene: TRBJ2-1
D gene: .
V gene: TRBV19
CDR3 DNA: TGTGCCAGTAGTATGGAACGGGGGTCCTACAATGAGCAGTTCTTC
CDR3 protein: CASSMERGSYNEQFF

clone size: once
J gene: TRBJ1-2
D gene: .
V gene: TRBV28
CDR3 DNA: TGTGCCAGCAGTTTCGGGACAAACTATGGCTACACCTTC
CDR3 protein: CASSFGTNYGYTF

clone size: .
J gene: TRBJ1-1
D gene: .
V gene: TRBV4-1
CDR3 DNA: TGCGCCAGCAGCCAAGACCAGGGGAACACTGAAGCTTTCTTT
CDR3 protein: CASSQDQGNTEAFF

clone size: .
J gene: TRBJ1-1
D gene: TRBD1
V gene: TRBV2
CDR3 DNA: TGTGCCAGCAGGGGGGACAGGACCAACACTGAAGCTTTCTTT
CDR3 protein: CASRGDRTNTEAFF

clone size: .
J gene: TRBJ2-7
D gene: .
V gene: TRBV5-6
CDR3 DNA: TGTGCCAGCAGCGGCGACAGTCCTTACGAGCAGTACTTC
CDR3 protein: CASSGDSPYEQYF

clone size: .
J gene: TRBJ2-1
D gene: TRBD1
V gene: TRBV29-1
CDR3 DNA: TGCAGCGTTGACCCGACAGGGTACGGCTACAATGAGCAGTTCTTC
CDR3 protein: CSVDPTGYGYNEQFF